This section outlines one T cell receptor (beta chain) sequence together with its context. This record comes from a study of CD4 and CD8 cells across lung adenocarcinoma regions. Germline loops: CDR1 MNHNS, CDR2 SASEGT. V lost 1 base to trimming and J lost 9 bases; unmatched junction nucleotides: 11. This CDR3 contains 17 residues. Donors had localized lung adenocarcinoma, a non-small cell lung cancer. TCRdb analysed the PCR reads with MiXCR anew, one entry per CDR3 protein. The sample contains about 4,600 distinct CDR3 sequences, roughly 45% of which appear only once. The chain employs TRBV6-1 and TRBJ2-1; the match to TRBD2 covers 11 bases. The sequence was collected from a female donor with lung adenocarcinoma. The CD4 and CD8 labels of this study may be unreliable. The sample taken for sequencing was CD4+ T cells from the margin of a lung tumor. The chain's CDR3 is CASSEGWVTLAGGEQFF. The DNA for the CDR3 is TGTGCCAGCAGTGAAGGGTGGGTAACTCTAGCGGGAGGTGAGCAGTTCTTC.